This is a list of T cell receptor beta chains from one sample in a study of shared clonotypes between healthy human individuals. Some clones are missing from TCRdb's copy, which holds only in-frame ones; the method was immunoSEQ multiplex PCR. The table lists around 2.5 million clones, 93% of them singletons. The sample consisted of naive CD4+ T cells from PBMCs. These receptors came from a man aged 18 to 29 in good health. Some clones in this sample may be carry-over from other donors' samples. Both conserved end residues are part of each CDR3. D genes are given only for firm matches. For some rows the clone size is stated as once, few or many, or as a class when expanded; others skip it.

V gene,D gene,J gene,clone size,CDR3 DNA,CDR3 protein
TRBV18,-,TRBJ2-7,-,TGTGCCAGCTCTATAACTGGTTGGGCCTACGAGCAGTACTTC,CASSITGWAYEQYF
TRBV7-3,TRBD2,TRBJ2-1,-,TGTGCCAGCAGCTTAAGCGGGAGGGCCCTCAATGAGCAGTTCTTC,CASSLSGRALNEQFF
TRBV5-4,-,TRBJ2-3,-,TGTGCCAGCAGCTTGTGGATGAGTACCAGCACAGATACGCAGTATTTT,CASSLWMSTSTDTQYF
TRBV4-2,TRBD1,TRBJ2-3,-,TGTGCCAGCAGCCAAGATATGGCAGGGGGTACGCAGTATTTT,CASSQDMAGGTQYF
TRBV18,TRBD1,TRBJ2-7,once,TGTGCCAGCTCACTGACCGGGACAGGGCCCTCCTACGAGCAGTACTTC,CASSLTGTGPSYEQYF
TRBV19,TRBD1,TRBJ2-7,-,TGTGCCAGTAGACCTGGACAGGGGAGCTCCTACGAGCAGTACTTC,CASRPGQGSSYEQYF
TRBV6-1,-,TRBJ1-1,-,TGTGCCAGCAGGAGAGACCTGAGCACTGAAGCTTTCTTT,CASRRDLSTEAFF
TRBV5-1,TRBD1,TRBJ1-2,-,TGCGCCAGCAGCCCCGGGACAGAGGGAGGCTACACCTTC,CASSPGTEGGYTF
TRBV5-1,-,TRBJ1-5,-,TGCGCCAGCAGCACCGGGACTGAGAGCAATCAGCCCCAGCATTTT,CASSTGTESNQPQHF
TRBV21-1,-,TRBJ2-7,-,TGTGCCAGCACCAACGTCGACCCCGTACGGTTGTGTCTAGCGGGACGTACCTACGAGCAGTACTTC,CASTNVDPVRLCLAGRTYEQYF
TRBV6-1,-,TRBJ2-3,-,TGTGCCGGGAGAGGGCTAGCCACAGATACGCAGTATTTT,CAGRGLATDTQYF
TRBV4-2,-,TRBJ2-3,-,TGTGCCAGCAGCGGAGGGGGCGATATCACAGATACGCAGTATTTT,CASSGGGDITDTQYF
TRBV5-1,-,TRBJ2-1,-,TGCGCCAGCAGCTTCACTAGCCAATACAATGAGCAGTTCTTC,CASSFTSQYNEQFF
TRBV6-6,-,TRBJ2-5,-,TGTGCCAGCAGTTACTCTCGGGGGCCTGAGACCCAGTACTTC,CASSYSRGPETQYF
TRBV5-6,TRBD1,TRBJ2-3,-,TGTGCCAGCAGCTTTCTCCGGACAGGGGGCGGCGCAGATACGCAGTATTTT,CASSFLRTGGGADTQYF
TRBV5-1,-,TRBJ1-1,-,TGCGCCAGCAGCCTGGGGAGTGGCGATGAAGCTTTCTTT,CASSLGSGDEAFF
TRBV15,-,TRBJ2-1,-,TGTGCCACCAGCAGAGTGGTCGGACAGTACAATGAGCAGTTCTTC,CATSRVVGQYNEQFF
TRBV5-8,-,TRBJ1-5,few,TGTGCCAGCAGCGCAACTCAGCCCCAGCATTTT,CASSATQPQHF
TRBV7-2,-,TRBJ1-6,-,TGTGCCACCGTAGACAGTTATAATTCACCCCTCCACTTT,CATVDSYNSPLHF
TRBV29-1,-,TRBJ1-2,-,TGCAGCGTGACCCCGACGGCCGGGGATAACTATGGCTACACCTTC,CSVTPTAGDNYGYTF
TRBV5-1,TRBD1,TRBJ2-7,-,TGCGCCAGCAGCTCGGGACCACAGGGGTTTCTCGAGCAGTACTTC,CASSSGPQGFLEQYF
TRBV6-5,-,TRBJ1-6,once,TGTGCCAGCAGCCTGGGACTCGGGGATTCACCCCTCCACTTT,CASSLGLGDSPLHF
TRBV5-5,-,TRBJ1-5,-,TGTGCCAGCAGCCCGGACCCCAATCAGCCCCAGCATTTT,CASSPDPNQPQHF
TRBV27,TRBD2,TRBJ2-2,-,TGTGCCAGCAGTTTATTTGGGGGGGGCACCGGGGAGCTGTTTTTT,CASSLFGGGTGELFF
TRBV5-1,TRBD2,TRBJ2-7,-,TGCGCCAGCAGCTGGGGACTAGTTCAGCACGAGCAGTACTTC,CASSWGLVQHEQYF
TRBV15,-,TRBJ2-7,-,TGTGCCACCAGCAGAGATCTGGGCCCCCGCTCCTACGAGCAGTACTTC,CATSRDLGPRSYEQYF
TRBV5-4,-,TRBJ2-1,-,TGTGCCAGCAGCTTGGGAGGGTCCCTCCTAGGGAGGAATGAGCAGTTCTTC,CASSLGGSLLGRNEQFF
TRBV7-2,-,TRBJ1-1,once,TGTGCCAGCAGCTTACTCCAGGGAGATACTGAAGCTTTCTTT,CASSLLQGDTEAFF
TRBV15,TRBD1,TRBJ1-5,-,TGTGCCACCAGCGGCGACAGGGTAAGGGATCAGCCCCAGCATTTT,CATSGDRVRDQPQHF
TRBV6-5,TRBD1,TRBJ1-3,-,TGTGCCAGCAGTTCAAGACAGGGGACTGGAAACACCATATATTTT,CASSSRQGTGNTIYF
TRBV29-1,-,TRBJ2-5,-,TGCAGCGTCGTAGTCTACACGGAAGAGACCCAGTACTTC,CSVVVYTEETQYF
TRBV19,TRBD2,TRBJ2-1,-,TGTGCCAGTAGTCCTATAGCGGGAGGGGCGATGAATGAGCAGTTCTTC,CASSPIAGGAMNEQFF
TRBV28,TRBD2,TRBJ2-2,-,TGTGCCAGCACCGGGGGGGGGACAGGGGAGCTGTTTTTT,CASTGGGTGELFF
TRBV5-1,-,TRBJ2-1,-,TGCGCCAGCAGCTTGACAGGGAACTACAATGAGCAGTTCTTC,CASSLTGNYNEQFF